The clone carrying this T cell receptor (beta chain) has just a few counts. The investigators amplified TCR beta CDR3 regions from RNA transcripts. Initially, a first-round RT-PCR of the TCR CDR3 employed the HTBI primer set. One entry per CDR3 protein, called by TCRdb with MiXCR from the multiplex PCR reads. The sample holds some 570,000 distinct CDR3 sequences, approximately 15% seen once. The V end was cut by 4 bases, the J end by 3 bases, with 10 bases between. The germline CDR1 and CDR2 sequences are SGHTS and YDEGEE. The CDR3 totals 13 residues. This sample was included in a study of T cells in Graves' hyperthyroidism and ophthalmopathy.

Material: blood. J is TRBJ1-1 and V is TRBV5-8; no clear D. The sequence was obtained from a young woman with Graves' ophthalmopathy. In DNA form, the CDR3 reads TGTGCCAGCAGCCTGGACGTGGACACTGAAGCTTTCTTT. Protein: CASSLDVDTEAFF.